This T cell receptor beta chain was captured by sequencing in a study of blood T cell repertoires in COVID-19 (TCRdb year 2020). Some background on the complete study: Collaborator samples came from the United States, Italy and Spain and covered acute and convalescent phases of COVID-19. Sample metadata almost always included a de-identified subject ID, COVID-19 status, age in years and sex. The dataset comprised deeply sampled blood TCRbeta repertoires from subjects exposed to, actively infected with, or recovered from COVID-19. The prospective study material was composed of cDNA or gDNA derived from T cells, B-cell-depleted T cells, or PBMCs. HLA class I and class II types, where available, came from metadata supplied by the sample provider rather than from assay-based typing. The repertoires were made available in a free public database intended to serve as a resource for research on the immune response to SARS-CoV-2. The samples were drawn from two sources: the first 160 participants of the ongoing ImmuneRACE study, and 1,000 to 1,500 subjects contributed by 6 global collaborators.

CDR1 and CDR2 (SGHDT, YYEEEE) derive from the germline V gene. The V and J ends are trimmed by 4 bases and 12 bases, leaving 14 bases between them. From the cysteine through the phenylalanine, the CDR3 covers 13 amino acids. The entry retains the CDR3 DNA only, 39 bases that are in frame from base 1. TCRbeta CDR3 regions were amplified from genomic DNA using the immunoSEQ Assay, a bias-controlled multiplex PCR. In the source study's methods: Within the assay, amplification of reference gene primers was used to estimate how many nucleated cells each sample contained. Sequence reads were collapsed and filtered to measure the absolute abundance of every unique TCRbeta CDR3 rearrangement. Productive Simpson clonality was computed per sample as the square root of Simpson's diversity index over productive rearrangements. Not all clones reach the TCRdb copy of this immuneACCESS table, which keeps in-frame sequences only. Checked studies attribute under half of the gap to unresolved V genes and leave the rest unexplained. V and J calls and clone size are copied from that table; D and trimming were computed from the DNA. A total of roughly 160,000 clones appear in this sample, approximately 90% of them only once. The top ten clones comprise roughly 2% of the sample.

Samples from volunteer blood donors who had recovered from COVID-19 were contributed by a second Seattle source. Each collaborating institution followed its own protocols to collect whole blood in K2EDTA tubes. For TCRbeta analysis, collaborator samples were shipped as frozen whole blood, as isolated PBMCs, or as DNA extracted from either sample type. Paper-wide results and their limitations: The quantity of clinical and demographic metadata differed by source and by participant and was supplied without curation.

Worth noting for this clone: Its antigen remains unidentified. The record has no base qualities; no much larger clone is one base away.

The V gene is TRBV5-6 and the J gene is TRBJ1-6; the D gene lacks a confident call. Sequenced material: peripheral blood. The source is a man between 45 and 60 years old who had recovered from COVID-19. The DNA sequence reads TGTGCCAGCAGCGGATATAGGGAGGAACCCCTCCACTTT. Translated, it gives CASSGYREEPLHF.